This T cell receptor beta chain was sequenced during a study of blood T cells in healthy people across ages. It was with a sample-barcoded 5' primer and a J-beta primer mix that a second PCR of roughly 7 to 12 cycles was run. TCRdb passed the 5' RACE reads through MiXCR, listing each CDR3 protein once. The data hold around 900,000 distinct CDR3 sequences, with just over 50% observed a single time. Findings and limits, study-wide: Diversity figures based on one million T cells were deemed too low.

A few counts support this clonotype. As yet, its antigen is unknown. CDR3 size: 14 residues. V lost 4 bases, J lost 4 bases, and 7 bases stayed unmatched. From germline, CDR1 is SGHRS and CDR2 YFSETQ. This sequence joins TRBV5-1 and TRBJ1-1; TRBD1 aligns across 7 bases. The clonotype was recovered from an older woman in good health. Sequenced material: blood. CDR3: CASSIAGGGTEAFF. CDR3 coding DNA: TGCGCCAGCAGCATTGCAGGGGGGGGCACTGAAGCTTTCTTT.